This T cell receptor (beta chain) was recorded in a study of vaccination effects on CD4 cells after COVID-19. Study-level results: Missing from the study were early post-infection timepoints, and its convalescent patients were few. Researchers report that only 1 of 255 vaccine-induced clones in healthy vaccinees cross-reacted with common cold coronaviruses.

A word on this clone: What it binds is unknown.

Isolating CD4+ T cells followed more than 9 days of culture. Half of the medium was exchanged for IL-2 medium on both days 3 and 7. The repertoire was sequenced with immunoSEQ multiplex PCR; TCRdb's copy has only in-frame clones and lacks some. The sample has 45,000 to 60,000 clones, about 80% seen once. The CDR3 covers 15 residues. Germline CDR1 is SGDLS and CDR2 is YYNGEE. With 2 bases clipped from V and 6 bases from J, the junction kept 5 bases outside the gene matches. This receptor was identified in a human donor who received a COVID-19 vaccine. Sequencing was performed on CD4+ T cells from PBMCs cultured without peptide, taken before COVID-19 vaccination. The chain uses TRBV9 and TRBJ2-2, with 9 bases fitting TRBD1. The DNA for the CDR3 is TGTGCCAGCAGCGTGGGGGACAGGGTTCCCGGGGAGCTGTTTTTT. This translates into CASSVGDRVPGELFF. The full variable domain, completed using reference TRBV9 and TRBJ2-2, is DSGVTQTPKHLITATGQRVTLRCSPRSGDLSVYWYQQSLDQGLQFLIQYYNGEERAKGNILERFSAQQFPDLHSELNLSSLELGDSALYFCASSVGDRVPGELFFGEGSRLTVL.